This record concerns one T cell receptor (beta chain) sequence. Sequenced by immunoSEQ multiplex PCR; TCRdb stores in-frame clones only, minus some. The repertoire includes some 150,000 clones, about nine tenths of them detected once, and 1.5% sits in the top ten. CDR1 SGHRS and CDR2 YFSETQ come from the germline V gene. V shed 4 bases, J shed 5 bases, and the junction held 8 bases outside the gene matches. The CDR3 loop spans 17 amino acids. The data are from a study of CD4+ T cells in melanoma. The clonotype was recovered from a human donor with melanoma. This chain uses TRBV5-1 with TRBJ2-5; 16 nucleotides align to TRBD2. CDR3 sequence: CASSPTGTSGGAETQYF. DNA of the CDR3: TGCGCCAGCAGCCCGACCGGGACTAGCGGGGGGGCGGAGACCCAGTACTTC. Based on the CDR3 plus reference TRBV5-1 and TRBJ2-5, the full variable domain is KAGVTQTPRYLIKTRGQQVTLSCSPISGHRSVSWYQQTPGQGLQFLFEYFSETQRNKGNFPGRFSGRQFSNSRSEMNVSTLELGDSALYLCASSPTGTSGGAETQYFGPGTRLLVL.